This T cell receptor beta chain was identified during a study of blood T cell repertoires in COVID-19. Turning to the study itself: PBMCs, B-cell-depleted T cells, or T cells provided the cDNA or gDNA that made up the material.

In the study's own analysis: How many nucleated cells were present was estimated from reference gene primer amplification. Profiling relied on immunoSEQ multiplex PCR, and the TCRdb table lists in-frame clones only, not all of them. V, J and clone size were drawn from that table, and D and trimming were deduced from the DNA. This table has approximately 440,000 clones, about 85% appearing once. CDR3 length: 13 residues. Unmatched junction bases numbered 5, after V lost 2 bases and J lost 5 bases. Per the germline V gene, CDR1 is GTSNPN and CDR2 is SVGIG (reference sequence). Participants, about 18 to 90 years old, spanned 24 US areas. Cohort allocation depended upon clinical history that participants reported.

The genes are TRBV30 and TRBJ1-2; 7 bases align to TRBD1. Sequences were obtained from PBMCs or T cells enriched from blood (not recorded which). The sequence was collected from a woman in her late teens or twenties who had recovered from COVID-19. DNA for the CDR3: TGTGCCTGGAGTCGTGGGACAGCATATGGCTACACCTTC. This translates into CAWSRGTAYGYTF.